This TCR beta chain was captured in a study of shared clonotypes between healthy human individuals. This clone was seen many times. Germline V CDR1 and CDR2: SGHTA, FQGTGA. The CDR3 runs to 14 residues. Germline trimming cut 6 bases from V and 7 bases from J; bases unmatched to any gene: 8. Caucasian adults living in Nashville, Tennessee, provided all samples. Unsorted PBMC samples were amplified in replicate PCRs containing 300 ng DNA, about 30,000 T cell genomes. The sequencing of unsorted PBMC DNA took place on ten immunoSEQ deep assay plates. The table came from immunoSEQ multiplex PCR; TCRdb's copy has only in-frame clones and leaves some out. The data show 520,000 or so clones, 79% seen once.

V and J are TRBV7-3 and TRBJ2-2; TRBD2 aligns across 7 bases. This TCR derives from a woman aged 40 to 50 in good health. Some clones in this sample may be carry-over from other donors' samples. The material sequenced was PBMCs. The CDR3 loop reads CASSPLASGGELFF. CDR3 sequence (DNA): TGTGCCAGCAGTCCACTAGCGAGCGGCGGGGAGCTGTTTTTT.